The 20 T cell receptor beta chains below all came from one sample that was sequenced in a study of shared clonotypes between healthy human individuals. Sequencing was performed with immunoSEQ multiplex PCR; in TCRdb, only in-frame clones are kept and a portion is missing. The table records about 1 million clones, about 77% of them present only once. Sample: memory CD4+ T cells sorted from blood. Specified subset: CD45RA-negative fraction. Every receptor here comes from a man between 18 and 35 years old in good health.

The chain couples TRBV11-3 to TRBJ2-3; D gene ambiguous. V was shortened by 0 bases and J by 2 bases, with 9 bases between the two germline ends. There are 15 residues in the CDR3. Germline loops: CDR1 SGHNT, CDR2 YENEEA. CDR3 DNA: TGTGCCAGCAGCTTAGATAGTTGGTACACAGATACGCAGTATTTT. It codes for CASSLDSWYTDTQYF.

The rearrangement joins TRBV7-2 to TRBJ2-7, with TRBD1 as a possible D gene (6 bases). The germline V and J ends were trimmed by 5 bases and 2 bases, with 13 bases remaining between them. The CDR3 is made up of 14 amino acids. Germline CDR1 is SGHTA and CDR2 is FQGNSA. The CDR3 sequence: CASSRTDRAYEQYF. DNA of the CDR3: TGTGCCAGCAGCCGGACAGACCGGGCCTACGAGCAGTACTTC.

The chain has TRBV30 and TRBJ1-5, with 8 nucleotides matching TRBD1. The CDR3 extends over 13 amino acids. The ends lost 5 bases at V and 5 bases at J; junction bases unmatched: 5. From germline, CDR1 is GTSNPN and CDR2 SVGIG (reference sequence). Written as DNA, the CDR3 is TGTGCCTGGGCAGGGGGCATGGATCAGCCCCAGCATTTT. Encoded protein: CAWAGGMDQPQHF.

The chain employs TRBV4-1 and TRBJ2-1, with D possibly matching TRBD2 (6 bases). The germline V gene has CDR1 MGHRA and CDR2 YSYEKL. The length of the CDR3 is 16 residues. The V end was cut by 2 bases, the J end by 0 bases, with 11 bases between. The CDR3: CASSQLSGSSYNEQFF. CDR3 DNA: TGCGCCAGCAGCCAACTTAGCGGTAGCTCCTACAATGAGCAGTTCTTC.

This clone was seen only a few times. The gene calls are TRBV6-1 and TRBJ1-2; possible D gene TRBD1, 5 bases. The CDR3 covers 14 residues. Between the trimmed V and J ends, which lost 0 bases and 7 bases, there was a span of 12 bases. CDR1 and CDR2 (germline): MNHNS, SASEGT. CDR3 region: CASSEAGTSSGYTF. For the CDR3, the DNA is TGTGCCAGCAGTGAAGCCGGGACGAGCTCTGGCTACACCTTC.

This clone occurred many times. The chain links TRBV27 to TRBJ1-4; possible D gene TRBD1, 6 bases. The V gene's germline CDR1 is MNHEY and CDR2 SMNVEV (reference sequence). Trimming cost V 6 bases and J 5 bases, with 13 bases left between them. The CDR3 consists of 14 residues. CDR3 in amino acids: CASRRPGQNEKLFF. CDR3 nucleotide sequence: TGTGCCAGCAGGAGGCCGGGACAAAATGAAAAACTGTTTTTT. Combining the CDR3 with reference TRBV27 and TRBJ1-4 gives the whole variable domain EAQVTQNPRYLITVTGKKLTVTCSQNMNHEYMSWYRQDPGLGLRQIYYSMNVEVTDKGDVPEGYKVSRKEKRNFPLILESPSPNQTSLYFCASRRPGQNEKLFFGSGTQLSVL.

The chain employs TRBV5-4 and TRBJ1-1; D may be TRBD1 (5 bases). Germline CDR1 reads SGHNT; CDR2 reads YYREEE (reference sequence). The CDR3 loop spans 15 amino acids. V shed 0 bases and J shed 3 bases, with 12 bases lying between them. The chain's CDR3 is CASSLEAGLHTEAFF. In nucleotides, the CDR3 is TGTGCCAGCAGCTTGGAGGCAGGGCTTCACACTGAAGCTTTCTTT.

This clone was seen just once. The chain joins TRBV7-2 to TRBJ2-3; a weak D match, TRBD1 (6 bases). Germline loops: CDR1 SGHTA, CDR2 FQGNSA. This CDR3 is built from 12 residues. The germline V and J ends were trimmed by 2 bases and 9 bases, with 9 bases remaining between them. Written as DNA, the CDR3 is TGTGCCAGCAGCTTATTGGGGACAACGCAGTATTTT. Amino acids: CASSLLGTTQYF.

The V call is TRBV9, the J call TRBJ2-3; the match to TRBD2 covers 9 bases. Germline V gene sequence: CDR1 SGDLS, CDR2 YYNGEE. V shed 4 bases, J shed 2 bases, and the junction held 5 bases outside the gene matches. CDR3 length equals 15 residues. The CDR3 loop reads CASSSLAGATDTQYF. The CDR3 DNA is TGTGCCAGCAGCTCCTTAGCGGGGGCCACAGATACGCAGTATTTT. The complete variable domain, with remaining parts taken from reference TRBV9 and TRBJ2-3, reads DSGVTQTPKHLITATGQRVTLRCSPRSGDLSVYWYQQSLDQGLQFLIQYYNGEERAKGNILERFSAQQFPDLHSELNLSSLELGDSALYFCASSSLAGATDTQYFGPGTRLTVL.

The chain recombines TRBV29-1 with TRBJ1-2; D ambiguous. The CDR3 is 13 amino acids. The ends were cut back, 6 bases at V and 0 bases at J, with 11 bases in the middle. Germline lookup yields CDR1 SQVTM and CDR2 ANQGSEA. The CDR3 bases are TGCAGCGTCGGCGACCTAGCTAACTATGGCTACACCTTC. Residues: CSVGDLANYGYTF.

The chain uses TRBV18 and TRBJ2-7; maybe TRBD1 (5 bases). CDR3 length: 13 residues. The germline gives CDR1 KGHSH, CDR2 LQKENI. V was pared by 2 bases and J by 5 bases, with 10 bases between. CDR3 sequence reads: CASSPSQGNEQYF. DNA of the CDR3: TGTGCCAGCTCACCATCTCAGGGTAACGAGCAGTACTTC.

The chain has TRBV18 and TRBJ2-1; 14 nucleotides agree with TRBD2. This CDR3 has 18 residues. V was clipped by 6 bases and J by 0 bases; unmatched bases: 7. Germline CDR1 is KGHSH and CDR2 is LQKENI. The CDR3 here is CASSSGTSGRVSYNEQFF. In nucleotides, the CDR3 is TGTGCCAGCTCTTCCGGGACTAGCGGGAGAGTCTCCTACAATGAGCAGTTCTTC.

The rearrangement uses TRBV10-3 and TRBJ2-7; D possibly matches TRBD1 or TRBD2 (6 bases each). The germline V and J ends were trimmed by 3 bases and 5 bases, with 14 bases remaining between them. Looked up from germline, CDR1 is ENHRY and CDR2 is SYGVKD. The CDR3 has 14 amino acids. In nucleotides, the CDR3 is TGTGCCATCAGTGAAAAAGGGGGAGGAGACGAGCAGTACTTC. Amino acids: CAISEKGGGDEQYF.

A few counts support this clone. V gene TRBV20-1 combines with J gene TRBJ1-1, with 7 bases that match TRBD1. The CDR3 covers 11 residues. With V trimmed by 6 bases and J by 9 bases, 7 bases remained unmatched. Germline V gives CDR1 DFQATT, CDR2 SNEGSKA (reference sequence). The CDR3 bases are TGCAGTGCCCCACGGACAGGTAAAGCTTTCTTT. Protein sequence: CSAPRTGKAFF.

This rearrangement joins TRBV7-2 to TRBJ2-3; TRBD2 matches 7 bases. The V and J ends lost 3 bases and 5 bases, in that order; junction bases with no gene match: 11. Germline V gene sequence: CDR1 SGHTA, CDR2 FQGNSA. This CDR3 is 16 amino acids long. The CDR3 sequence is CASSFLGAGKIDTQYF. CDR3 sequence (DNA): TGTGCCAGCAGCTTCTTGGGAGCGGGGAAGATAGATACGCAGTATTTT.

The gene calls are TRBV5-1 and TRBJ2-3; either TRBD1 or TRBD2 may fit D (5 bases each). Germline V lookup: CDR1 SGHRS, CDR2 YFSETQ. V gave up 3 bases and J gave up 2 bases, with 16 bases separating them. CDR3 length equals 16 residues. Here the CDR3 DNA reads TGCGCCAGCAGCTCCGGGACGCAGACTTCCACAGATACGCAGTATTTT. Its translation: CASSSGTQTSTDTQYF. The complete variable domain, with remaining parts taken from reference TRBV5-1 and TRBJ2-3, reads KAGVTQTPRYLIKTRGQQVTLSCSPISGHRSVSWYQQTPGQGLQFLFEYFSETQRNKGNFPGRFSGRQFSNSRSEMNVSTLELGDSALYLCASSSGTQTSTDTQYFGPGTRLTVL.

The chain combines TRBV2 with TRBJ2-1; 7 positions match TRBD1. Germline V lookup: CDR1 SNHLY, CDR2 FYNNEI. V gave up 1 base and J gave up 5 bases; unmatched junction bases: 2. The CDR3 sequence is 14 residues long. The CDR3 here is CASSEGTGHNEQFF. The DNA of the CDR3 is TGTGCCAGCAGTGAAGGGACAGGCCACAATGAGCAGTTCTTC.

This clone was observed once. CDR3 sequence: CASSLLGGTSGEQYF. CDR3 coding DNA: TGTGCCAGCAGTTTATTAGGGGGCACCTCCGGCGAGCAGTACTTC. J is TRBJ2-7 and V is TRBV28, with 7 positions matching TRBD1. V lost 1 base and J lost 6; bases outside the gene matches: 9. Germline loops: CDR1 MDHEN, CDR2 SYDVKM. The CDR3 loop spans 15 amino acids. Complete variable domain (other parts from reference TRBV28 and TRBJ2-7): DVKVTQSSRYLVKRTGEKVFLECVQDMDHENMFWYRQDPGLGLRLIYFSYDVKMKEKGDIPEGYSVSREKKERFSLILESASTNQTSMYLCASSLLGGTSGEQYFGPGTRLTVT.

The CDR3, as DNA: TGTGCCAGCAGCGTAGGTTCCGGGACAGGGACAAACACCATATATTTT. As protein: CASSVGSGTGTNTIYF. This chain links TRBV9 with TRBJ1-3; 9 bases agree with TRBD1. The V gene's germline CDR1 is SGDLS and CDR2 YYNGEE. The CDR3 is 16 residues long. V lost 0 bases to trimming and J lost 6 bases; unmatched junction nucleotides: 7.

This clone has just a few counts. The chain uses TRBV5-1 and TRBJ1-3; D remains ambiguous. The CDR3 totals 14 residues. CDR1 SGHRS and CDR2 YFSETQ come from the germline V gene. The V and J ends lost 0 bases and 5 bases respectively, with 9 bases between them. CDR3 region: CASSLEWSRNTIYF. The CDR3 DNA reads as TGCGCCAGCAGCTTGGAGTGGTCTCGAAACACCATATATTTT. Drawing the rest from reference TRBV5-1 and TRBJ1-3, the complete variable domain is KAGVTQTPRYLIKTRGQQVTLSCSPISGHRSVSWYQQTPGQGLQFLFEYFSETQRNKGNFPGRFSGRQFSNSRSEMNVSTLELGDSALYLCASSLEWSRNTIYFGEGSWLTVV.